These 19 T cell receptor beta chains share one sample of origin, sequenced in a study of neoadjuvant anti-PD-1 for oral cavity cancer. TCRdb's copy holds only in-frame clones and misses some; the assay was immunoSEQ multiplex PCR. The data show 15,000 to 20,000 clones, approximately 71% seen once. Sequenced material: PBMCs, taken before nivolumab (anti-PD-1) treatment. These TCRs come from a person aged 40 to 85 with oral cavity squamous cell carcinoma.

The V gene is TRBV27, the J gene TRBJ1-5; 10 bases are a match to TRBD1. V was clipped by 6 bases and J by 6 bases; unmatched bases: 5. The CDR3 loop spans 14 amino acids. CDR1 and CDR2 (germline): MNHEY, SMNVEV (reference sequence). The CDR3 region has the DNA TGTGCCAGCAGCGACAGGGGGCGGGGTCAGCCCCAGCATTTT. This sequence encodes CASSDRGRGQPQHF.

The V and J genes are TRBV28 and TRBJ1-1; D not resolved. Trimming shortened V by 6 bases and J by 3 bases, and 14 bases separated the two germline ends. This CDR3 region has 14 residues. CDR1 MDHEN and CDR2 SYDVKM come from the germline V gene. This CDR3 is CASSLISEDTEAFF. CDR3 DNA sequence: TGTGCCAGCAGCCTCATCTCCGAGGACACTGAAGCTTTCTTT.

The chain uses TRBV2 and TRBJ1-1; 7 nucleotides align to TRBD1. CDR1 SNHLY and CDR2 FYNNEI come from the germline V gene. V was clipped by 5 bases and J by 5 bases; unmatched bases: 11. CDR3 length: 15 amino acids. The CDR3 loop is CASSSGTTGETEAFF. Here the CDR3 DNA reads TGTGCCAGCAGTTCAGGGACCACAGGGGAAACTGAAGCTTTCTTT.

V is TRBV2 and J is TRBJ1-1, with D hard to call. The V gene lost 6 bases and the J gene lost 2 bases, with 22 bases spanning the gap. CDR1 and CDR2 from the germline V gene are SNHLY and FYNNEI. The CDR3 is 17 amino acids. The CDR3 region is CASSLRNKWVSNTEAFF. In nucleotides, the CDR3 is TGTGCCAGCAGCCTCCGGAATAAATGGGTATCAAACACTGAAGCTTTCTTT. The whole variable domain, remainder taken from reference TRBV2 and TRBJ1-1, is EPEVTQTPSHQVTQMGQEVILRCVPISNHLYFYWYRQILGQKVEFLVSFYNNEISEKSEIFDDQFSVERPDGSNFTLKIRSTKLEDSAMYFCASSLRNKWVSNTEAFFGQGTRLTVV.

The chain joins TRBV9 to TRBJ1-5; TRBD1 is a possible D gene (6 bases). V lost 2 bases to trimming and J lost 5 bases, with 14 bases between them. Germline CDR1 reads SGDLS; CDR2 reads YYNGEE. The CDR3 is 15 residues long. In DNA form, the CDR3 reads TGTGCCAGCAGCGTTGTAGGGGGTTCTGATCAGCCCCAGCATTTT. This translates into CASSVVGGSDQPQHF.

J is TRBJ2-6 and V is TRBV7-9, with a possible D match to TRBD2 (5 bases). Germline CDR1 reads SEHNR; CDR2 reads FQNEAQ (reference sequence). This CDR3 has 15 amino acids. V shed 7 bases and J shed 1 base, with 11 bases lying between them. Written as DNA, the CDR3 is TGTGCCAGCACCATCGGGGTATCTGGGGCCAACGTCCTGACTTTC. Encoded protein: CASTIGVSGANVLTF.

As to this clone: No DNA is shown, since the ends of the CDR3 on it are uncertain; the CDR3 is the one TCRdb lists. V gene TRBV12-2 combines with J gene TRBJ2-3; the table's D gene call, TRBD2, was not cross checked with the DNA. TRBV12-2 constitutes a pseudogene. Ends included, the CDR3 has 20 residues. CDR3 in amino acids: CASRVAAGTSGASLEDTQYF.

CDR3 sequence: CASSHPGPGQPQHF. The CDR3 DNA follows: TGTGCCAGCAGCCACCCGGGGCCTGGACAGCCCCAGCATTTT. The rearrangement joins TRBV2 to TRBJ1-5, with D possibly matching TRBD1 (5 bases). CDR3 size: 14 residues. Trimming left V 6 bases short and J 7 bases short, with 16 bases between. CDR1 and CDR2 (germline): SNHLY, FYNNEI.

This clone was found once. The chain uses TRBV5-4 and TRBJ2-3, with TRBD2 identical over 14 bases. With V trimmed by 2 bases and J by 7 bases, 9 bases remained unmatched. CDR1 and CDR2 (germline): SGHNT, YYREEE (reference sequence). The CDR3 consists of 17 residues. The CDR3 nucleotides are TGTGCCAGCAGCTTAAAAACTGGACTAGCGGGAGGTTATACGCAGTATTTT. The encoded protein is CASSLKTGLAGGYTQYF.

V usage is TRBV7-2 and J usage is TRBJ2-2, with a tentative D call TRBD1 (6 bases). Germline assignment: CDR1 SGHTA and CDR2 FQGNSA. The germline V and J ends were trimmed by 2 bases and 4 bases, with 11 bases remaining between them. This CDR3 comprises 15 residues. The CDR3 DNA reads TGTGCCAGCAGCTTATGGGGGCGCGCCACCGGGGAGCTGTTTTTT. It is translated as CASSLWGRATGELFF.

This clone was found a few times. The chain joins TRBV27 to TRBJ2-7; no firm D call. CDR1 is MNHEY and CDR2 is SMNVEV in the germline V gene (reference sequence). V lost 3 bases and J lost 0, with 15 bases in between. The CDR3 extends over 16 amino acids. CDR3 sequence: CASSLIADPLSYEQYF. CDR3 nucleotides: TGTGCCAGCAGTTTGATCGCGGACCCCCTCTCCTACGAGCAGTACTTC.

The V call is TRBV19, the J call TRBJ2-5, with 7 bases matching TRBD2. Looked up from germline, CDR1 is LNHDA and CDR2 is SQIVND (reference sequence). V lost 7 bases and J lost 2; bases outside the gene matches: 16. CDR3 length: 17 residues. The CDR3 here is CASNPRAGTTLQETQYF. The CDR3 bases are TGTGCCAGTAATCCTAGGGCGGGGACTACCCTTCAAGAGACCCAGTACTTC. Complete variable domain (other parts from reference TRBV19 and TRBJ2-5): DGGITQSPKYLFRKEGQNVTLSCEQNLNHDAMYWYRQDPGQGLRLIYYSQIVNDFQKGDIAEGYSVSREKKESFPLTVTSAQKNPTAFYLCASNPRAGTTLQETQYFGPGTRLLVL.

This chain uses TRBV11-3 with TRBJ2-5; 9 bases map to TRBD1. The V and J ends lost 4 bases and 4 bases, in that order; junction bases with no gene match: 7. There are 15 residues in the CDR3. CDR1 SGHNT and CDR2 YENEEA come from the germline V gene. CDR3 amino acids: CASSSGQGRGETQYF. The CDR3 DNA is TGTGCCAGCAGCTCCGGACAGGGGAGAGGAGAGACCCAGTACTTC.

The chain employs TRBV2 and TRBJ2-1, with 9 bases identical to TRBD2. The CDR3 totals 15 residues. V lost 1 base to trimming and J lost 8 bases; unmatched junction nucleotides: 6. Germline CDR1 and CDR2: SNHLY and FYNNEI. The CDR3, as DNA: TGTGCCAGCAGTGAAGGGGGGACTAGCAACGATGAGCAGTTCTTC. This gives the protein CASSEGGTSNDEQFF.

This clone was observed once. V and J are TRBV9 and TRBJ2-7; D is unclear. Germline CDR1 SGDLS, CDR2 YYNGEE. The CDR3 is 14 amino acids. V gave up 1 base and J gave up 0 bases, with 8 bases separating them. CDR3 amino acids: CASSVTLDSYEQYF. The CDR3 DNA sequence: TGTGCCAGCAGCGTAACCCTGGACTCCTACGAGCAGTACTTC.

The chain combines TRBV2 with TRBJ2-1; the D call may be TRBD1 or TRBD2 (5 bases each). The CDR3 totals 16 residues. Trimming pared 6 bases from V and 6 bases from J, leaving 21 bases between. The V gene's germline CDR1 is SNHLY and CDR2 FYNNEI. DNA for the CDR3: TGTGCCAGCAGAGGGGAGCGGCTAGTGACGAGCAATGAGCAGTTCTTC. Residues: CASRGERLVTSNEQFF.

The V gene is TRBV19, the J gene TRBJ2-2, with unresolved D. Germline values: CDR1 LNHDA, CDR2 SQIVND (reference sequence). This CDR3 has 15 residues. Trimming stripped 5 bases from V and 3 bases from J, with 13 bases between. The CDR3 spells CASSYSIVYTGELFF. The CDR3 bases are TGTGCCAGTAGTTACTCGATTGTTTACACCGGGGAGCTGTTTTTT.

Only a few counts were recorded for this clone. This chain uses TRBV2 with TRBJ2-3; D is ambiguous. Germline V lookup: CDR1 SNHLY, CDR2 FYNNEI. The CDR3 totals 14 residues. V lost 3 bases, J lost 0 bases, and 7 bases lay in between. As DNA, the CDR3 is TGTGCCAGCAGTGAGAATCCTAGCACAGATACGCAGTATTTT. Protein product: CASSENPSTDTQYF.

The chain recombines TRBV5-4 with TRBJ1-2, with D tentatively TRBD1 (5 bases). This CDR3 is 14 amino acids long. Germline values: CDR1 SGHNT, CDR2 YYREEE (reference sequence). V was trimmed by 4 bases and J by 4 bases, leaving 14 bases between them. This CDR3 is CASSPTGGGYGYTF. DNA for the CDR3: TGTGCCAGCAGCCCTACCGGGGGAGGCTATGGCTACACCTTC.